This T cell receptor (beta chain) was recovered during a study of blood T cells in healthy people across ages. This clonotype was detected a few times. Germline-derived CDR1 and CDR2 are SGHVS and FQNEAQ. This CDR3 spans 15 amino acids. V lost 2 bases and J lost 4; bases outside the gene matches: 7. Combining a sample-barcoded 5' primer with a J-beta primer mix, a second PCR ran for about 7 to 11 cycles. TCRdb reprocessed the 5' RACE reads via MiXCR and lists one record per CDR3 protein. The top ten clones hold approximately 2.1% of a sample with under 2,000,000 distinct CDR3 sequences, roughly 49% of them seen once.

Sequenced material: blood. This rearrangement joins TRBV7-8 to TRBJ2-5; 7 bases agree with TRBD1. The sequence was collected from a woman aged 35 to 49 in good health. The CDR3 sequence is CASSLFTGVGETQYF. The CDR3 bases are TGTGCCAGCAGCTTATTTACAGGGGTCGGAGAGACCCAGTACTTC.